This TCR beta chain emerged from a study of cytomegalovirus exposure and HLA in healthy donors. The study, taken as a whole, reports: Most likely, a cluster of highly shared sequence variants arose as a sequencing artifact. The authors listed roughly 150 TCR beta chains as cytomegalovirus-associated.

Notes on this clone: The target antigen is unknown.

A multiplex PCR was run with 60 Vbeta primers and 13 Jbeta primers. Method: immunoSEQ multiplex PCR; TCRdb's copy keeps in-frame clones and lacks some. Counted here are 110,000 to 150,000 clones, approximately 80% occurring once; the ten biggest clones make up about 4.1%. The V end was cut by 3 bases, the J end by 4 bases, with 10 bases between. The CDR3 covers 13 residues. CDR1 and CDR2 from the germline V gene are LGHNA and YNFKEQ. Input material: PBMCs. This chain joins TRBV4-2 and TRBJ2-7, with a tentative D call TRBD2 (5 bases). The sequence came from a woman in her 40s in good health and CMV-seropositive. CDR3 residues: CASSHGSVYEQYF. In DNA, the CDR3 is TGTGCCAGCAGCCATGGTAGCGTTTACGAGCAGTACTTC.